The rows below give T cell receptor beta chains drawn from one sample of a study of CD8 T cells in ankylosing spondylitis. One entry per CDR3 protein results from TCRdb running MiXCR on the 5' RACE reads. Of approximately 340,000 distinct CDR3 sequences listed, roughly 15% are singletons. Specimen: blood, either unsorted or a sorted T cell fraction (not recorded which). These receptors were taken from a male donor with ankylosing spondylitis or in good health (not recorded which). The CDR3 runs from the conserved cysteine through the conserved F or W. Fields, in order: J gene, D gene, V gene, clone size, CDR3 DNA, CDR3 protein. D genes are given only for firm matches. Expanded clones get a size class; other rows say once, few or many, or leave the size out.

J: TRBJ2-2; D: NA; V: TRBV29-1; size: few; DNA: TGCAGCGGACTAAAGGGGGGCTACACCGGGGAGCTGTTTTTT; CDR3: CSGLKGGYTGELFF
J: TRBJ1-2; D: TRBD1; V: TRBV6-1; size: few; DNA: TGTGCCAGCAGTGATCCACCAGAAGGGACAGGGGACGGCTACACCTTC; CDR3: CASSDPPEGTGDGYTF
J: TRBJ2-1; D: NA; V: TRBV20-1; size: many; DNA: TGCAGTGCTAGGACTGGCGCGGAGCAGTTCTTC; CDR3: CSARTGAEQFF
J: TRBJ2-1; D: TRBD2; V: TRBV11-2; size: NA; DNA: TGTACCAGCAGCTTAAGCCCCCCAGCGGGGGGGCCCGAGTATGAGCAGTTCTTC; CDR3: CTSSLSPPAGGPEYEQFF
J: TRBJ1-1; D: NA; V: TRBV3-1; size: NA; DNA: TGTGCCAGCAGCCAAAAACTAGAAACTGAAGCTTTCTTT; CDR3: CASSQKLETEAFF
J: TRBJ2-5; D: NA; V: TRBV3-1; size: NA; DNA: TGTGCCAGCAGCATTTCAACCACCGGGACCCAGTACTTC; CDR3: CASSISTTGTQYF
J: TRBJ2-3; D: NA; V: TRBV2; size: NA; DNA: TGTGCCAGCAGTGAAGCGAATGTGCCTCAGTATTTT; CDR3: CASSEANVPQYF
J: TRBJ1-2; D: NA; V: TRBV20-1; size: NA; DNA: TGCAGTGCTAGAGATTTAACAGCCAAGGGGAATTATGGCTACACCTTC; CDR3: CSARDLTAKGNYGYTF
J: TRBJ2-2; D: NA; V: TRBV4-2; size: NA; DNA: TGTGCCAGCAGCCAACTCCTAGCGAGGGAGTACACCGGGGAGCTGTTTTTT; CDR3: CASSQLLAREYTGELFF
J: TRBJ1-1; D: NA; V: TRBV10-3; size: few; DNA: TGTGCCATCAGGACGGCCGGCGACACTGAAGCTTTCTTT; CDR3: CAIRTAGDTEAFF
J: TRBJ1-5; D: TRBD1; V: TRBV12-3/TRBV12-4; size: few; DNA: TGTGCCAGCAGCCGGGACAGGGGGCAGGAGCCCCAGCATTTT; CDR3: CASSRDRGQEPQHF
J: TRBJ1-6; D: NA; V: TRBV7-2; size: few; DNA: TGTGCCAGCACGCAAAGCTCCTATAATTCACCCCTCCACTTT; CDR3: CASTQSSYNSPLHF
J: TRBJ2-5; D: NA; V: TRBV13; size: few; DNA: TGTGCCAGCAGCTTAAGGAGGCGAGAGGGAGAGACCCAGTACTTC; CDR3: CASSLRRREGETQYF